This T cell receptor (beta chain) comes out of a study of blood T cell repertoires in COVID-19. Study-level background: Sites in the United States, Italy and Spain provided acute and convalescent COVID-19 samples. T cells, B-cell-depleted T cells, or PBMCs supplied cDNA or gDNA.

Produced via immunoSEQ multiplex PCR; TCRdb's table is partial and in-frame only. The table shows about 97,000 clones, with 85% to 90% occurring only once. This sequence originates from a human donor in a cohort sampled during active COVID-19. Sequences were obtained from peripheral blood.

As DNA, the CDR3 is TGCAGTGCTAGTCGGACTAGCGGGGGCCGTCGGGAGACCCAGTACTTC. Translation gives CSASRTSGGRRETQYF. The V gene is TRBV20-1, the J gene TRBJ2-5; 13 bases are a match to TRBD2. Germline CDR1 is DFQATT and CDR2 is SNEGSKA (reference sequence). The CDR3 totals 16 residues. J was trimmed by 5 bases and V by 3 bases; bases with no gene match: 9.